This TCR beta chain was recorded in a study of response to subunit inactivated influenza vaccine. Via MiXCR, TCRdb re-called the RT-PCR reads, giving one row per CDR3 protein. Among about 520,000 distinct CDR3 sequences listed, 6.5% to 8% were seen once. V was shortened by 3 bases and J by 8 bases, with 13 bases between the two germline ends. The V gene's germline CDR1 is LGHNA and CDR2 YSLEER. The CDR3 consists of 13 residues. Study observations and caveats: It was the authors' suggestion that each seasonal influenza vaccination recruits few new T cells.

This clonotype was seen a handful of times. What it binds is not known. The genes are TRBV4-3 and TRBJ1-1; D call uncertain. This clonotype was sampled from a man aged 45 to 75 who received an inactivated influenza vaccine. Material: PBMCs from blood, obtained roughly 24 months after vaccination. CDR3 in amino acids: CASSQHPREEAFF. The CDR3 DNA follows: TGCGCCAGCAGCCAGCACCCCCGGGAGGAAGCTTTCTTT.